This passage covers 28 T cell receptor beta chains from one sample sequenced in a study of blood T cell repertoires in COVID-19. The data were produced by immunoSEQ multiplex PCR, yet TCRdb's version contains in-frame clones alone and is incomplete. The data show around 160,000 clones, around 83% seen once. Sample: peripheral blood. The receptors were sampled from a man between 18 and 29 years old with acute or convalescent COVID-19.

V and J are TRBV5-4 and TRBJ1-4; 7 bases line up with TRBD1. The ends lost 4 bases at V and 6 bases at J; junction bases unmatched: 6. Germline-derived CDR1 and CDR2 are SGHNT and YYREEE (reference sequence). This CDR3 has 14 amino acids. The CDR3, as DNA: TGTGCCAGCAGCGCGACAGGGCGGGATGAAAAACTGTTTTTT. It is translated as CASSATGRDEKLFF.

The chain recombines TRBV5-1 with TRBJ2-3; weak D call: TRBD1 (5 bases). Germline V gene lookup returns CDR1 SGHRS and CDR2 YFSETQ. The V end was cut by 2 bases, the J end by 0 bases, with 10 bases between. The CDR3 is 15 amino acids. The CDR3: CASSLRTPSTDTQYF. The CDR3 DNA follows: TGCGCCAGCAGCTTAAGGACACCTAGCACAGATACGCAGTATTTT.

The V and J genes are TRBV15 and TRBJ1-2, with D perhaps matching TRBD1 (6 bases). The CDR3 covers 13 residues. V was shortened by 5 bases and J by 8 bases, with 15 bases between the two germline ends. CDR1 LNHNV and CDR2 YYDKDF come from the germline V gene (reference sequence). This CDR3 is CATSRGAGGGYTF. CDR3 bases: TGTGCCACCAGCCGGGGGGCGGGGGGCGGCTACACCTTC.

This clone has a handful of counts. The V and J genes are TRBV7-6 and TRBJ1-2; D remains unclear. CDR1 and CDR2 (germline): SGHVS, FNYEAQ. The CDR3 has 13 amino acids. V was clipped by 3 bases and J by 7 bases, with 12 bases between them. Here the CDR3 reads CASSLQPGSGYTF. Written as DNA, the CDR3 is TGTGCCAGCAGCTTGCAACCGGGTAGTGGCTACACCTTC. The full variable domain, its missing parts supplied by reference TRBV7-6 and TRBJ1-2, is GAGVSQSPRYKVTKRGQDVALRCDPISGHVSLYWYRQALGQGPEFLTYFNYEAQQDKSGLPNDRFSAERPEGSISTLTIQRTEQRDSAMYRCASSLQPGSGYTFGSGTRLTVV.

This clone was detected only a few times. CDR3 in amino acids: CASSPGTVRFDTGELFF. The CDR3 region has the DNA TGCGCCAGCAGCCCCGGGACAGTTCGATTTGACACCGGGGAGCTGTTTTTT. The chain is built from TRBV4-1 and TRBJ2-2; the match to TRBD1 covers 7 bases. CDR1 is MGHRA, CDR2 YSYEKL, per germline. This CDR3 region has 17 residues. Losses at the gene ends were 4 bases for V and 3 bases for J; bases not matched to a gene: 11.

The DNA of the CDR3 is TGTGCCAGTACCGACAGTTACTCCCCTGAAGCTTTCTTT. As protein: CASTDSYSPEAFF. V and J are TRBV19 and TRBJ1-1; weak D call: TRBD1 (5 bases). The CDR3 runs to 13 residues. Germline values: CDR1 LNHDA, CDR2 SQIVND (reference sequence). Trimming cost V 7 bases and J 6 bases, with 15 bases left between them.

This chain joins TRBV2 and TRBJ1-5; D call uncertain. The germline CDR1 and CDR2 sequences are SNHLY and FYNNEI. Deletions cut 8 bases from V and 2 bases from J, with 16 bases between. The CDR3 spans 15 residues. The DNA of the CDR3 is TGTGCCAGCCAGGACGGTGGAGGTGGCAATCAGCCCCAGCATTTT. Protein: CASQDGGGGNQPQHF. The entire variable domain, with the rest obtained from reference TRBV2 and TRBJ1-5, is as follows: EPEVTQTPSHQVTQMGQEVILRCVPISNHLYFYWYRQILGQKVEFLVSFYNNEISEKSEIFDDQFSVERPDGSNFTLKIRSTKLEDSAMYFCASQDGGGGNQPQHFGDGTRLSIL.

This chain uses TRBV19 with TRBJ1-6, with D perhaps TRBD1 (5 bases). The germline V gene has CDR1 LNHDA and CDR2 SQIVND (reference sequence). The CDR3 extends over 13 amino acids. V dropped 5 bases and J dropped 9 bases, with 11 bases sitting between them. The CDR3 sequence is CASSRDGGSPLHF. In nucleotides, the CDR3 is TGTGCCAGTAGTCGGGACGGGGGTTCACCCCTCCACTTT.

The chain is built from TRBV11-2 and TRBJ2-7, with D possibly matching TRBD2 (7 bases). The length of the CDR3 is 16 residues. The germline V gene encodes CDR1 SGHAT and CDR2 FQNNGV. Between the trimmed V and J ends, which lost 6 bases and 2 bases, there was a span of 20 bases. CDR3 in DNA: TGTGCCAGCAGACCCCTTGGGAGCGGGGACACCTACGAGCAGTACTTC. Its translation: CASRPLGSGDTYEQYF.

The rearrangement joins TRBV27 to TRBJ2-5, with a weak D call TRBD2 (6 bases). The CDR3 covers 14 residues. The germline V gene has CDR1 MNHEY and CDR2 SMNVEV (reference sequence). V lost 2 bases and J 2 bases, leaving 9 bases between the germline ends. The CDR3: CASSLQGTQETQYF. The CDR3 nucleotides are TGTGCCAGCAGTTTACAAGGGACTCAAGAGACCCAGTACTTC.

The chain carries TRBV9 and TRBJ1-3, with a tentative D call TRBD1 (6 bases). This CDR3 has 14 residues. Germline V gene lookup returns CDR1 SGDLS and CDR2 YYNGEE. The V and J ends lost 0 bases and 2 bases respectively, with 6 bases between them. This CDR3 reads CASSVDRAGNTIYF. The CDR3, as DNA: TGTGCCAGCAGCGTAGACAGGGCTGGAAACACCATATATTTT.

The rearrangement uses TRBV5-1 and TRBJ1-6; D is perhaps TRBD1 (5 bases). Trimming left V 0 bases short and J 10 bases short, with 17 bases between. The CDR3 runs to 16 residues. The germline V gene encodes CDR1 SGHRS and CDR2 YFSETQ. CDR3 DNA sequence: TGCGCCAGCAGCTTGGATCCAGGGAGGTTTGGATCACCCCTCCACTTT. Translated: CASSLDPGRFGSPLHF.

The CDR3 DNA follows: TGTGCCAGCAGTCCCGACAGGGGACTTGGCTACACCTTC. Translated: CASSPDRGLGYTF. V is TRBV6-5 and J is TRBJ1-2; 8 bases line up with TRBD1. This CDR3 region has 13 residues. V lost 5 bases to trimming and J lost 7 bases; unmatched junction nucleotides: 6. CDR1 and CDR2 (germline): MNHEY, SVGAGI.

This sequence joins TRBV5-1 and TRBJ1-6, with D possibly TRBD1 on 6 matching bases. Trimming removed 4 bases from V and 3 bases from J, with 11 bases in between. Looked up from germline, CDR1 is SGHRS and CDR2 is YFSETQ. The CDR3 runs to 15 residues. CDR3 protein: CASSERTVYNSPLHF. The CDR3 coding sequence is TGCGCCAGCAGCGAAAGGACAGTCTATAATTCACCCCTCCACTTT.

This chain joins TRBV6-5 and TRBJ1-3; 10 bases agree with TRBD1. V lost 6 bases and J lost 4; bases outside the gene matches: 6. This CDR3 spans 15 amino acids. The germline V gene encodes CDR1 MNHEY and CDR2 SVGAGI. The CDR3 DNA sequence: TGTGCCAGCAGCCCGGACAGGGGGGGAGGAAACACCATATATTTT. It codes for CASSPDRGGGNTIYF.

This chain links TRBV28 with TRBJ2-5; 10 nucleotides agree with TRBD2. This CDR3 comprises 16 residues. Germline V CDR1 and CDR2: MDHEN, SYDVKM. V dropped 6 bases and J dropped 4; count of bases not matched to a gene: 11. CDR3 region: CASSLLELAGGETQYF. For the CDR3, the DNA is TGTGCCAGCAGCCTCCTAGAGTTAGCGGGGGGAGAGACCCAGTACTTC.

V usage is TRBV5-4 and J usage is TRBJ1-1; 7 bases are shared with TRBD1. The V segment lost 0 bases and the J segment 7 bases; nucleotides outside the gene matches: 12. The CDR3 has 16 residues. Germline V gives CDR1 SGHNT, CDR2 YYREEE (reference sequence). The CDR3 sequence: CASSLALSTGPDEAFF. The CDR3 DNA is TGTGCCAGCAGCTTGGCCCTCTCGACAGGGCCTGATGAAGCTTTCTTT.

The rearrangement links TRBV7-9 to TRBJ2-1; 8 bases fit TRBD2. V dropped 5 bases and J dropped 6; count of bases not matched to a gene: 6. The CDR3 is 14 residues long. In germline, CDR1 is SEHNR, CDR2 FQNEAQ (reference sequence). The CDR3 DNA is TGTGCCAGCAGCCCATTAGCGGGGAGCAATGAGCAGTTCTTC. This gives the protein CASSPLAGSNEQFF.

V and J are TRBV27 and TRBJ2-1; 8 bases line up with TRBD2. CDR1 is MNHEY, CDR2 SMNVEV, per germline (reference sequence). Losses at the gene ends were 4 bases for V and 14 bases for J; bases not matched to a gene: 7. The CDR3 length is 12 residues. As DNA, the CDR3 is TGTGCCAGCAGTTCCACCGGGACTAGGGAGTTCTTC. It translates to CASSSTGTREFF.

In this sample, this clone turned up once. CDR3 nucleotide sequence: TGTGCCTGGAGTGTATCCGGGGGGGACGAGCAGTACTTC. This encodes CAWSVSGGDEQYF. The chain joins TRBV30 to TRBJ2-7; TRBD2 agrees at 8 bases. The J segment lost 5 bases and the V segment lost 0 bases, leaving 3 bases of the junction unmatched. The germline CDR1 and CDR2 sequences are GTSNPN and SVGIG (reference sequence). The CDR3 is 13 residues long.

V is TRBV2 and J is TRBJ1-3; 11 bases agree with TRBD1. The CDR3 runs to 15 residues. Germline V gene lookup returns CDR1 SNHLY and CDR2 FYNNEI. J lost 8 bases, V lost 2 bases, and 5 bases had no gene match. CDR3 loop: CASSEWGQGDYTIYF. CDR3 in DNA: TGTGCCAGCAGTGAATGGGGACAGGGGGACTACACCATATATTTT.

The gene calls are TRBV19 and TRBJ2-1, with 8 positions matching TRBD2. There are 15 residues in the CDR3. Looked up from germline, CDR1 is LNHDA and CDR2 is SQIVND (reference sequence). V lost 5 bases, J lost 2 bases, and 5 bases stayed unmatched. The CDR3 sequence is CASSFAGGPYNEQFF. CDR3 in DNA: TGTGCCAGTAGTTTCGCGGGGGGCCCCTACAATGAGCAGTTCTTC.

V usage is TRBV5-1 and J usage is TRBJ1-2; 8 nucleotides match TRBD1. The germline gives CDR1 SGHRS, CDR2 YFSETQ. This CDR3 has 17 residues. With 4 bases clipped from V and 1 base from J, the junction kept 12 bases outside the gene matches. The chain's CDR3 is CASSPQTGAQINYGYTF. CDR3 DNA sequence: TGCGCCAGCAGCCCCCAGACAGGGGCCCAGATTAACTATGGCTACACCTTC.

This chain connects TRBV6-1 to TRBJ1-4, with a possible D match to TRBD1 (6 bases). Germline V CDR1 and CDR2: MNHNS, SASEGT. The CDR3 runs 16 residues. The ends were cut back, 2 bases at V and 5 bases at J, with 15 bases in the middle. The CDR3 here is CASSELGAGENEKLFF. CDR3 DNA sequence: TGTGCCAGCAGTGAATTGGGGGCAGGGGAAAATGAAAAACTGTTTTTT.

The V call is TRBV9, the J call TRBJ2-1; TRBD1 is a possible D gene (6 bases). Trimming took 5 bases from V and 2 from J, leaving 14 bases between them. CDR3 length: 15 residues. CDR1 and CDR2 from the germline V gene are SGDLS and YYNGEE. CDR3 residues: CASSRDRSTYNEQFF. As DNA, the CDR3 is TGTGCCAGCAGTCGAGACAGGTCTACCTACAATGAGCAGTTCTTC.

J is TRBJ1-1 and V is TRBV10-3; the D gene is possibly TRBD1 (5 bases). The V end lost 10 bases, the J end lost 2 bases, and 14 bases lay between the germline ends. Germline V gene data show CDR1 as ENHRY and CDR2 as SYGVKD. The CDR3 extends over 13 amino acids. CDR3 residues: CATGQIINTEAFF. As DNA, the CDR3 is TGTGCCACCGGACAAATTATAAACACTGAAGCTTTCTTT.

As for this clone: The identical CDR3 is also encoded by other nucleotide sequences in the sample. The chain is built from TRBV5-1 and TRBJ1-5; D gene ambiguous. CDR1 is SGHRS and CDR2 is YFSETQ in the germline V gene. V gave up 0 bases and J gave up 4 bases, with 8 bases separating them. The CDR3 spans 14 residues. CDR3 in DNA: TGCGCCAGCAGCTTGGGGGGAGCAAATCAGCCCCAGCATTTT. Translating it yields CASSLGGANQPQHF.

The chain joins TRBV12-3 or TRBV12-4 to TRBJ2-7, with D possibly being TRBD1 (5 bases). This CDR3 region has 13 residues. Trimming pared 1 base from V and 1 base from J, leaving 5 bases between. This CDR3 reads CASSLGQSYEQYV. The CDR3 DNA follows: TGTGCCAGCAGTTTAGGACAGTCCTACGAGCAGTACGTC.